Shown below are 23 T cell receptor beta chains from a single sample sequenced in a study of CD8 T cells in Susac syndrome. The RNA input was roughly 0.45 to 1 ug, and it was reverse transcribed with random hexamers. TCRdb ran MiXCR on the immunoSEQ multiplex PCR reads and lists one entry per CDR3 protein. Of around 180,000 distinct CDR3 sequences in the sample, roughly 95% were seen once. Sequencing was done on a sample of CD8+ T cells from PBMCs. These TCRs come from a human donor with multiple sclerosis.

The rearrangement links TRBV7-9 to TRBJ1-5, with unresolved D. V was cut by 10 bases and J by 3 bases, with 13 bases left in between. Germline V gives CDR1 SEHNR, CDR2 FQNEAQ (reference sequence). This CDR3 is 13 amino acids long. This CDR3 reads CATASGYNQPQHF. In DNA, the CDR3 is TGTGCCACCGCTTCCGGGTACAATCAGCCCCAGCATTTT.

The rearrangement links TRBV27 to TRBJ2-1; D is undetermined. Germline-derived CDR1 and CDR2 are MNHEY and SMNVEV (reference sequence). The V and J ends lost 4 bases and 7 bases respectively, with 8 bases between them. CDR3 length: 12 residues. CDR3 nucleotides: TGTGCCAGCAGTTCCCTTTGGAATGAGCAGTTCTTC. Translating gives CASSSLWNEQFF.

The gene calls are TRBV5-1 and TRBJ2-3, with D possibly being TRBD2 (5 bases). Germline CDR1 is SGHRS and CDR2 is YFSETQ. Deletions cut 0 bases from V and 6 bases from J, with 8 bases between. CDR3 length equals 13 residues. The CDR3 DNA follows: TGCGCCAGCAGCTTGGCATCGGGGGATACGCAGTATTTT. This gives the protein CASSLASGDTQYF.

The chain links TRBV7-9 to TRBJ2-5; perhaps TRBD1 as D (7 bases). V lost 9 bases to trimming and J lost 5 bases, with 19 bases between them. CDR3 length equals 14 residues. CDR1 and CDR2 (germline): SEHNR, FQNEAQ (reference sequence). The CDR3 sequence is CASRWDSREETQYF. The CDR3 nucleotides are TGTGCCAGTCGATGGGACAGCCGGGAGGAGACCCAGTACTTC.

This chain uses TRBV30 with TRBJ2-7; the D gene is possibly TRBD1 (5 bases). V dropped 1 base and J dropped 4 bases, with 17 bases sitting between them. Germline lookup yields CDR1 GTSNPN and CDR2 SVGIG (reference sequence). CDR3 size: 15 residues. CDR3 sequence: CAWSALLWGKYEQYF. In DNA, the CDR3 is TGTGCCTGGAGTGCCCTACTTTGGGGCAAGTACGAGCAGTACTTC.

A word on this clonotype: The CDR3 does not close with the conserved phenylalanine or tryptophan, likely indicating a read error. The limits of the CDR3 on the DNA are not certain, so only TCRdb's listed CDR3 is given. This sequence joins TRBV10-3 and TRBJ2-7. The CDR3 sequence runs 11 residues, both termini included. Looked up from germline, CDR1 is ENHRY and CDR2 is SYGVKD. CDR3: CAISEPRHRGL.

The chain links TRBV3-1 to TRBJ2-5; tentative D call: TRBD1 (5 bases). The CDR3 loop spans 17 amino acids. The germline V gene encodes CDR1 LGHDT and CDR2 YNNKEL (reference sequence). V was clipped by 1 base and J by 3 bases, with 18 bases between them. The CDR3, as DNA: TGTGCCAGCAGCCAAGTAGTGTTGGGGCCATCGGAAGAGACCCAGTACTTC. This codes for CASSQVVLGPSEETQYF.

The V call is TRBV27, the J call TRBJ2-3, with 14 bases aligning to TRBD2. Germline CDR1 and CDR2: MNHEY and SMNVEV (reference sequence). The CDR3 extends over 14 amino acids. The J segment lost 9 bases and the V segment lost 6 bases, leaving 5 bases of the junction unmatched. CDR3 in DNA: TGTGCCAGCAGGGGACTAGCGGGAGACGGGACGCAGTATTTT. This encodes CASRGLAGDGTQYF.

This clonotype was seen just once. This chain links TRBV28 with TRBJ2-4, with D possibly TRBD2 on 6 matching bases. This CDR3 comprises 14 residues. CDR1 MDHEN and CDR2 SYDVKM come from the germline V gene. Trimming shortened V by 7 bases and J by 6 bases, and 16 bases separated the two germline ends. The CDR3 loop reads CASTAGRRRNIQYF. CDR3 nucleotide sequence: TGTGCCAGCACGGCCGGGAGAAGGAGAAACATTCAGTACTTC.

V is TRBV9 and J is TRBJ1-2; no clear D. Germline CDR1 and CDR2: SGDLS and YYNGEE. Trimming removed 4 bases at V and 3 bases at J, with 19 bases between. The CDR3 has 16 residues. The CDR3 coding sequence is TGTGCCAGCAGCTCCCAGCGCCCAGAGGAAGACTATGGCTACACCTTC. Encoded protein: CASSSQRPEEDYGYTF.

This chain uses TRBV4-1 with TRBJ1-1, with 7 bases lining up with TRBD1. The germline V gene encodes CDR1 MGHRA and CDR2 YSYEKL. After removal of 4 bases from V and 7 bases from J, the junction contained 9 bases not matched to a gene. The length of the CDR3 is 14 residues. CDR3 coding DNA: TGCGCCAGCAGCCGCAATCTTGGGACAGTTGAAGCTTTCTTT. Translation gives CASSRNLGTVEAFF.

In its sample, this clonotype was seen once. The chain recombines TRBV28 with TRBJ2-5; 7 bases agree with TRBD2. V shed 3 bases and J 4 bases; nucleotides not matched to a gene: 8. Germline V gives CDR1 MDHEN, CDR2 SYDVKM. This CDR3 comprises 15 residues. For the CDR3, the DNA is TGTGCCAGCAGTTTGTCCGGGGGGAGGACAGAGACCCAGTACTTC. Its translation is CASSLSGGRTETQYF.

This chain joins TRBV19 and TRBJ2-2; D call uncertain. This CDR3 is built from 14 residues. Per the germline V gene, CDR1 is LNHDA and CDR2 is SQIVND (reference sequence). The V end lost 1 base, the J end lost 4 bases, and 7 bases lay between the germline ends. CDR3 region: CASSIGPGTGELFF. In nucleotides, the CDR3 is TGTGCCAGTAGTATAGGACCCGGCACCGGGGAGCTGTTTTTT.

The V and J genes are TRBV20-1 and TRBJ2-7, with 9 bases fitting TRBD1. V shed 0 bases, J shed 1 base, and the junction held 4 bases outside the gene matches. Germline loops: CDR1 DFQATT, CDR2 SNEGSKA (reference sequence). This CDR3 contains 15 residues. The CDR3 sequence: CSARDGQGQSYEQYF. For the CDR3, the DNA is TGCAGTGCTAGAGATGGACAGGGGCAATCCTACGAGCAGTACTTC.

The chain links TRBV7-6 to TRBJ1-1; 7 nucleotides match TRBD1. V shed 5 bases and J 7 bases; nucleotides not matched to a gene: 4. The CDR3 sequence is 12 residues long. Looked up from germline, CDR1 is SGHVS and CDR2 is FNYEAQ. CDR3 bases: TGTGCCAGCAGCCCCCACAGGGGTGAAGCTTTCTTT. The encoded protein is CASSPHRGEAFF.

The chain couples TRBV6-2 or TRBV6-3 to TRBJ2-1; 9 bases line up with TRBD2. Trimming took 1 base from V and 10 from J; bases not matched to a gene: 8. In germline, CDR1 is MNHEY, CDR2 SVGEGT. CDR3 length: 15 amino acids. This CDR3 reads CASSYYASGVNEQFF. CDR3 bases: TGTGCCAGCAGTTACTATGCTAGCGGGGTCAACGAGCAGTTCTTC.

This rearrangement joins TRBV12-5 to TRBJ1-1; D remains ambiguous. The CDR3 is 14 residues long. The ends were cut back, 3 bases at V and 1 base at J, with 9 bases in the middle. Looked up from germline, CDR1 is LGHNT and CDR2 is FRNRAP. CDR3 region: CASGFGTENTEAFF. Written as DNA, the CDR3 is TGTGCTAGTGGTTTCGGTACGGAGAACACTGAAGCTTTCTTT.

V and J are TRBV14 and TRBJ2-7, with D tentatively TRBD1 (6 bases). Germline V gives CDR1 SGHDN, CDR2 FVKESK. V was cut by 6 bases and J by 2 bases, with 14 bases left in between. The CDR3 has 14 amino acids. CDR3 coding DNA: TGTGCCAGCAGTAAGACAGGAGAGACCTACGAGCAGTACTTC. Its translation is CASSKTGETYEQYF.

V is TRBV5-1 and J is TRBJ2-1; the match to TRBD1 covers 9 bases. CDR1 SGHRS and CDR2 YFSETQ come from the germline V gene. CDR3 length: 17 residues. The ends lost 0 bases at V and 2 bases at J; junction bases unmatched: 6. CDR3 in DNA: TGCGCCAGCAGCTTGGATCCGCGGACAGGGGCCTACAATGAGCAGTTCTTC. Protein: CASSLDPRTGAYNEQFF.

The CDR3 sequence: CASGLVGGADEQFF. Here the CDR3 DNA reads TGTGCTAGTGGTTTGGTCGGGGGGGCGGATGAGCAGTTCTTC. This chain joins TRBV12-5 and TRBJ2-1; 8 bases are shared with TRBD2. With 0 bases clipped from V and 8 bases from J, the junction kept 3 bases outside the gene matches. In germline, CDR1 is LGHNT, CDR2 FRNRAP. The CDR3 length is 14 residues.

V gene TRBV20-1 combines with J gene TRBJ2-1, with TRBD1 matching over 10 bases. J gave up 8 bases and V 3 bases, and 7 bases lay outside the gene matches. Germline V lookup: CDR1 DFQATT, CDR2 SNEGSKA (reference sequence). The CDR3 has 14 residues. CDR3 nucleotides: TGCAGTGCTAGCCTAGGGACAGGGGTGGATGAGCAGTTCTTC. Its protein product is CSASLGTGVDEQFF.

The chain combines TRBV5-1 with TRBJ2-1, with D possibly being TRBD2 (6 bases). Germline V gene data show CDR1 as SGHRS and CDR2 as YFSETQ. The CDR3 is made up of 15 amino acids. V lost 0 bases to trimming and J lost 5 bases, with 12 bases between them. CDR3 sequence: CASSLGDWADNEQFF. Here the CDR3 DNA reads TGCGCCAGCAGCTTGGGGGACTGGGCCGACAATGAGCAGTTCTTC.

The chain combines TRBV4-2 with TRBJ2-4; 10 bases map to TRBD1. The CDR3 consists of 22 residues. Germline loops: CDR1 LGHNA, CDR2 YNFKEQ. J gave up 1 base and V 4 bases, and 22 bases lay outside the gene matches. This chain's CDR3 is CASSPILFGDRGRHLAKNIQYF. CDR3 DNA sequence: TGTGCCAGCAGCCCCATCTTGTTTGGGGACAGGGGCCGCCACTTGGCCAAAAACATTCAGTACTTC.